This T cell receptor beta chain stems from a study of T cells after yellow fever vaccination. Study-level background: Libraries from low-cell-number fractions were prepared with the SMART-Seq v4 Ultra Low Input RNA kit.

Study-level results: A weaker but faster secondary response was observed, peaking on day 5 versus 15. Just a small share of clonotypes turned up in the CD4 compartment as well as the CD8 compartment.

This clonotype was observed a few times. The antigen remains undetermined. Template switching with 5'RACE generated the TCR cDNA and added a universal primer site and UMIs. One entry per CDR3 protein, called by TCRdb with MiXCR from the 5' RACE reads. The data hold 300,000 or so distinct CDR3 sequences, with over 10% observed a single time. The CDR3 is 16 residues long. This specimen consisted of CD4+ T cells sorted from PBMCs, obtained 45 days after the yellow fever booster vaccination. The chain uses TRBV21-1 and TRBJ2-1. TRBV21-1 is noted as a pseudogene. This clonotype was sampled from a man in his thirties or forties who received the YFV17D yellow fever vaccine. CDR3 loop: CASSKEGSIPYNEQFF. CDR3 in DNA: TGTGCCAGCAGCAAAGAGGGATCTATCCCCTACAATGAGCAGTTCTTC.